The 21 T cell receptor beta chains in this list originate from one sample, sequenced in a study of CD8+ T cells in alopecia areata. Treatment described: oral pan-JAK inhibitor, 5-10 mg twice daily. Extracted RNA was reverse transcribed into cDNA, the sequencing template. Profiled with immunoSEQ multiplex PCR; TCRdb holds only in-frame clones, not every one. Here the sample spans fewer than 200,000 clones, about 60% being singletons. The sample consisted of CD4+ T cells sorted from blood, taken at week 24, from a patient treated with tofacitinib. The receptors were sampled from a human donor with alopecia areata.

This clone has just a few counts. CDR3 DNA sequence: TGTGCCAGCCGCCTCGGGGGGCACGGAGGAGATACGCAGTATTTT. It specifies CASRLGGHGGDTQYF. The chain is built from TRBV6-5 and TRBJ2-3, with D possibly matching TRBD2 (7 bases). The CDR3 runs 15 residues. The V end lost 8 bases, the J end lost 5 bases, and 20 bases lay between the germline ends. From germline, CDR1 is MNHEY and CDR2 SVGAGI.

This chain connects TRBV29-1 to TRBJ1-1, with no clear D. Trimming shortened V by 4 bases and J by 5 bases, and 5 bases separated the two germline ends. Germline values: CDR1 SQVTM, CDR2 ANQGSEA. This CDR3 has 10 amino acids. CDR3 amino acids: CSVVVTEAFF. The CDR3 nucleotides are TGCAGCGTTGTTGTGACTGAAGCTTTCTTT.

This clone was detected only once. V usage is TRBV19 and J usage is TRBJ1-5; no firm D call. V lost 3 bases to trimming and J lost 2 bases, with 11 bases between them. Per the germline V gene, CDR1 is LNHDA and CDR2 is SQIVND (reference sequence). The CDR3 totals 15 residues. The CDR3 here is CASSIGQLGNQPQHF. CDR3 DNA: TGTGCCAGTAGTATCGGGCAGTTAGGCAATCAGCCCCAGCATTTT.

The chain employs TRBV19 and TRBJ2-2, with D unclear. Trimming took off 6 bases at V and 7 bases at J, with 12 bases between the two ends. Germline V gene data show CDR1 as LNHDA and CDR2 as SQIVND (reference sequence). The CDR3 is made up of 13 amino acids. CDR3 sequence (DNA): TGTGCCAGTAGCAAATTCGAAGGCGGGGAGCTGTTTTTT. Translation: CASSKFEGGELFF.

This clone has more than one count but fewer than ten. J is TRBJ2-1 and V is TRBV29-1; 7 bases are shared with TRBD1. CDR1 and CDR2 (germline): SQVTM, ANQGSEA. Trimming at V came to 8 bases and at J to 2 bases, leaving 6 bases not matched to a gene. The CDR3 is 13 amino acids. CDR3 amino acids: CSSGQGAYNEQFF. CDR3 sequence (DNA): TGCAGCTCCGGCCAGGGGGCCTACAATGAGCAGTTCTTC.

The chain has TRBV7-9 and TRBJ2-1; 13 nucleotides line up with TRBD2. J was trimmed by 8 bases and V by 3 bases; bases with no gene match: 7. Germline CDR1 and CDR2: SEHNR and FQNEAQ (reference sequence). The CDR3 is 16 residues long. The DNA for the CDR3 is TGTGCCAGCAGCTTGAGACTAGCGGGGGGCATAGATGAGCAGTTCTTC. It encodes CASSLRLAGGIDEQFF. Together with reference TRBV7-9 and TRBJ2-1, the CDR3 gives the full variable domain: DTGVSQNPRHKITKRGQNVTFRCDPISEHNRLYWYRQTLGQGPEFLTYFQNEAQLEKSRLLSDRFSAERPKGSFSTLEIQRTEQGDSAMYLCASSLRLAGGIDEQFFGPGTRLTVL.

The rearrangement joins TRBV5-1 to TRBJ2-5, with 9 positions matching TRBD2. Unmatched junction bases numbered 3, after V lost 0 bases and J lost 0 bases. This CDR3 contains 16 residues. Germline CDR1 is SGHRS and CDR2 is YFSETQ. The CDR3 DNA reads TGCGCCAGCAGCTTGGCCCTAGCGGGGAACCAAGAGACCCAGTACTTC. Protein: CASSLALAGNQETQYF.

The chain recombines TRBV7-6 with TRBJ1-3; weak D call: TRBD1 (6 bases). V lost 4 bases to trimming and J lost 3 bases, with 13 bases between them. The CDR3 spans 15 residues. Germline V gene data show CDR1 as SGHVS and CDR2 as FNYEAQ. CDR3 bases: TGTGCCAGCAGCTCACAGGGCCTCAATGGAAACACCATATATTTT. It is translated as CASSSQGLNGNTIYF. Full variable domain (missing parts from reference TRBV7-6 and TRBJ1-3): GAGVSQSPRYKVTKRGQDVALRCDPISGHVSLYWYRQALGQGPEFLTYFNYEAQQDKSGLPNDRFSAERPEGSISTLTIQRTEQRDSAMYRCASSSQGLNGNTIYFGEGSWLTVV.

V is TRBV9 and J is TRBJ2-3; D might be TRBD2 (7 bases). Germline CDR1 and CDR2: SGDLS and YYNGEE. CDR3 length: 15 amino acids. V dropped 3 bases and J dropped 3 bases, with 14 bases sitting between them. CDR3 nucleotides: TGTGCCAGCAGCGCCGACGGGGGGACAACAGATACGCAGTATTTT. As protein: CASSADGGTTDTQYF.

The V gene is TRBV29-1, the J gene TRBJ1-6; TRBD1 might be the D (5 bases). Germline V gives CDR1 SQVTM, CDR2 ANQGSEA. This CDR3 is built from 13 residues. The germline V and J ends were trimmed by 4 bases and 5 bases, with 9 bases remaining between them. The CDR3 DNA is TGCAGCGTTGTCTTGGGGGATAATTCACCCCTCCACTTT. It codes for CSVVLGDNSPLHF.

This clone was detected a few times. The chain links TRBV14 to TRBJ2-3, with no clear D. The V end lost 4 bases, the J end lost 3 bases, and 5 bases lay between the germline ends. This CDR3 spans 12 amino acids. In germline, CDR1 is SGHDN, CDR2 FVKESK. CDR3 DNA sequence: TGTGCCAGCAGCCCTCATACAGATACGCAGTATTTT. Its protein is CASSPHTDTQYF.

On this clone itself: Additional DNA sequences in this sample encode the identical CDR3. The chain joins TRBV15 to TRBJ2-7; D possibly matches TRBD1 or TRBD2 (5 bases each). Deletions cut 1 base from V and 0 bases from J, with 10 bases between. CDR1 LNHNV and CDR2 YYDKDF come from the germline V gene (reference sequence). CDR3 length: 15 amino acids. The chain's CDR3 is CATSRGAGSSYEQYF. CDR3 in DNA: TGTGCCACCAGCAGAGGAGCAGGGAGCTCCTACGAGCAGTACTTC.

The rearrangement uses TRBV11-2 and TRBJ2-3, with D perhaps matching TRBD2 (6 bases). The CDR3 has 15 residues. Germline V CDR1 and CDR2: SGHAT, FQNNGV. Trimming took 0 bases from V and 4 from J, leaving 11 bases between them. DNA for the CDR3: TGTGCCAGCAGCTTAGACCCCGGGACTTCAGATACGCAGTATTTT. Amino acid sequence: CASSLDPGTSDTQYF.

The chain carries TRBV30 and TRBJ2-3; the D is unclear. Trimming shortened V by 3 bases and J by 3 bases, and 10 bases separated the two germline ends. This CDR3 comprises 13 residues. Germline V lookup: CDR1 GTSNPN, CDR2 SVGIG (reference sequence). The CDR3 reads CAWSLGRTDTQYF. The DNA for the CDR3 is TGTGCCTGGAGCCTCGGACGTACAGATACGCAGTATTTT.

This clone was seen a few times. The V call is TRBV7-9, the J call TRBJ2-3; 8 bases are shared with TRBD1. The length of the CDR3 is 15 residues. Trimming cost V 5 bases and J 2 bases; bases outside gene matches: 6. Germline V gives CDR1 SEHNR, CDR2 FQNEAQ (reference sequence). Written as DNA, the CDR3 is TGTGCCAGCAGCACAGGACAGGGCTACACAGATACGCAGTATTTT. This codes for CASSTGQGYTDTQYF. The variable domain in full, completed from reference TRBV7-9 and TRBJ2-3, reads DTGVSQNPRHKITKRGQNVTFRCDPISEHNRLYWYRQTLGQGPEFLTYFQNEAQLEKSRLLSDRFSAERPKGSFSTLEIQRTEQGDSAMYLCASSTGQGYTDTQYFGPGTRLTVL.

The V gene is TRBV29-1, the J gene TRBJ2-7, with 9 bases matching TRBD1. This CDR3 is built from 15 residues. CDR1 and CDR2 (germline): SQVTM, ANQGSEA. V lost 4 bases to trimming and J lost 3 bases; unmatched junction nucleotides: 10. In DNA, the CDR3 is TGCAGCGTTGTGGGGACAGGGAACGGCCTCTACGAGCAGTACTTC. It encodes CSVVGTGNGLYEQYF.

This clone was seen only a few times. DNA for the CDR3: TGCAGCGTTCGTGGGCGGGGAGATACGCAGTATTTT. This sequence encodes CSVRGRGDTQYF. The chain combines TRBV29-1 with TRBJ2-3; weak D call: TRBD2 (6 bases). V lost 5 bases and J lost 5, with 11 bases in between. Germline CDR1 and CDR2: SQVTM and ANQGSEA. There are 12 residues in the CDR3.

V gene TRBV4-1 combines with J gene TRBJ1-6; 7 bases align to TRBD1. Germline lookup yields CDR1 MGHRA and CDR2 YSYEKL. The trim removed 6 bases at V and 7 bases at J, leaving 9 bases unmatched. The CDR3 contains 15 residues. CDR3 sequence reads: CASRPSGGANSPLHF. In DNA, the CDR3 is TGCGCCAGCAGGCCGTCAGGGGGTGCCAATTCACCCCTCCACTTT.

This clone has just a few counts. The chain combines TRBV19 with TRBJ1-2; 8 nucleotides agree with TRBD1. Germline assignment: CDR1 LNHDA and CDR2 SQIVND (reference sequence). This CDR3 has 14 residues. Losses at the gene ends were 5 bases for V and 2 bases for J; bases not matched to a gene: 4. The CDR3 sequence: CASSADRGNYGYTF. The CDR3, as DNA: TGTGCCAGTAGTGCAGACAGGGGAAACTATGGCTACACCTTC.

The chain is built from TRBV29-1 and TRBJ2-5, with 8 bases fitting TRBD1. The V gene's germline CDR1 is SQVTM and CDR2 ANQGSEA. J gave up 5 bases and V 7 bases, and 3 bases lay outside the gene matches. The CDR3 length is 11 residues. The CDR3 nucleotides are TGCAGCGGGAGACAGGGGGAGACCCAGTACTTC. Encoded protein: CSGRQGETQYF.

The chain is built from TRBV19 and TRBJ1-5; D is ambiguous. Germline V gene lookup returns CDR1 LNHDA and CDR2 SQIVND (reference sequence). CDR3 length: 15 amino acids. Trimming stripped 7 bases from V and 3 bases from J, with 16 bases between. The CDR3 sequence: CASMISGEFNQPQHF. CDR3 DNA sequence: TGTGCCAGTATGATTTCTGGGGAGTTCAATCAGCCCCAGCATTTT.